This T cell receptor (beta chain) was sequenced for a study of cytomegalovirus exposure and HLA in healthy donors. The assay was immunoSEQ multiplex PCR, and TCRdb's table has in-frame clones only and misses some. The sample holds some 78,000 clones; almost 97% are singletons and the top ten take roughly 1.6%. Concerning this clone itself: Its target is not known.

The study, taken as a whole, reports: It was reported that the classifier diagnosed cytomegalovirus status with high specificity and sensitivity in both the original and validation cohorts. In vitro assays verified that three CMV-associated chains recognized CMV antigens specifically.

CDR3 length equals 15 residues. V lost 1 base, J lost 7 bases, and 14 bases lay in between. Germline assignment: CDR1 MGHRA and CDR2 YSYEKL. This TCR was recovered from a young man in good health and CMV-seropositive. The sequenced sample consisted of PBMCs. The J gene is TRBJ1-5, the V gene TRBV4-1; D is possibly TRBD1 (6 bases). DNA for the CDR3: TGCGCCAGCAGCCAAGTTGGGGGGGCCGAGCAGCCCCAGCATTTT. It yields the protein CASSQVGGAEQPQHF.